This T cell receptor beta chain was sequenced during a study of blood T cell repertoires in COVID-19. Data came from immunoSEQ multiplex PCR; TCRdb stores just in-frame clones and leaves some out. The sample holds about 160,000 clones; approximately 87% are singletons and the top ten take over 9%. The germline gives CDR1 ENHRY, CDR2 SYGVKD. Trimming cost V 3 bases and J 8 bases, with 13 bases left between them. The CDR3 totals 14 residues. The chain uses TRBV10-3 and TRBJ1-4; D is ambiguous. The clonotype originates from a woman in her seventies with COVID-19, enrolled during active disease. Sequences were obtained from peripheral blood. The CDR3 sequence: CAISERGFGEKLFF. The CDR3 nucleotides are TGTGCCATCAGTGAAAGAGGATTCGGAGAAAAACTGTTTTTT.